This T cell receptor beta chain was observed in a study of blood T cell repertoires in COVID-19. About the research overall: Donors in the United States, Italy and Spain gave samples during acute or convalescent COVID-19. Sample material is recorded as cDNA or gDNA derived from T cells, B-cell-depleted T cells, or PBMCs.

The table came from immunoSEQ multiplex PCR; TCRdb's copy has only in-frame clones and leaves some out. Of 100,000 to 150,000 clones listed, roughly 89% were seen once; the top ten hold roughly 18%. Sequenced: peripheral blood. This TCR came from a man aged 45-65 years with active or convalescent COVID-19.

In nucleotides, the CDR3 is TGTGCCAGCAGCGCACTTCGCTCGGATTCACCCCTCCACTTT. Translating gives CASSALRSDSPLHF. This sequence joins TRBV11-2 and TRBJ1-6; D is unresolved. CDR1 and CDR2 from the germline V gene are SGHAT and FQNNGV. V lost 5 bases to trimming and J lost 8 bases, with 13 bases between them. The CDR3 spans 14 residues.